This T cell receptor (beta chain) was sequenced in a study of blood T cells in healthy people across ages. Study-level findings and limits: A greater number of naive CD4+ cells and higher diversity distinguished long-lived donors from aged donors.

On this clonotype: Antigen: not known.

The CDR3 covers 16 residues. Primers used in a second PCR of about 7 to 12 cycles were a sample-barcoded 5' primer and a J-beta primer mix. Each of the samples gave a minimum of 3 million paired-end reads that contained CDR3. TCRdb fed the 5' RACE reads into MiXCR, producing one record per CDR3 protein. The repertoire holds about 1,500,000 distinct CDR3 sequences, with 42% as singletons. This TCR was recovered from a woman aged 18-29 years in good health. Sequencing was carried out using blood. The gene calls are TRBV1 and TRBJ2-5; TRBD2, the table's D call, was not compared with the DNA. TRBV1 is reported as a pseudogene. CDR3 coding DNA: TGCACCAGCAGCCAATTGGGGACTAGCGGGATGGAGACCCAGTACTTC. Translation: CTSSQLGTSGMETQYF.